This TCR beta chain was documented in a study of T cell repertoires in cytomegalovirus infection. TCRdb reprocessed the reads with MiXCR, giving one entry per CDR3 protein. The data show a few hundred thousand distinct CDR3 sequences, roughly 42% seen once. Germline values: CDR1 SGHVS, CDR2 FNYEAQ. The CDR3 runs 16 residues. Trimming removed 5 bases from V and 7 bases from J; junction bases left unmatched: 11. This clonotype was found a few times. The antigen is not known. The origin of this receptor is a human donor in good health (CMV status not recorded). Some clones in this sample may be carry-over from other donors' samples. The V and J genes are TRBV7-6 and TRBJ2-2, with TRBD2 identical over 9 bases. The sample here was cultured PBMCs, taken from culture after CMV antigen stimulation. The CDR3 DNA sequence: TGTGCCAGCAGCCCCATGGCGGGGGGGACGAACGGGGAGCTGTTTTTT. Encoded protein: CASSPMAGGTNGELFF.